This T cell receptor beta chain comes out of a study of shared clonotypes between healthy human individuals (dated by TCRdb to 2020 to 2021). For context, the study as a whole: The cohort included a few men and a couple of women between 18 and 49 years of age. For each donor, CD4 naive and CD4 memory were each given three plates, CD8 naive was given two plates, and CD8 memory was given one plate. To estimate repertoire size and how much clonotype sharing occurs between individuals, the study deeply sequenced the blood TCR repertoires of about 5 healthy adults. To increase sequencing depth and limit assay-specific biases, different laboratories used diverse techniques to prepare libraries and sequence TCR repertoires. Per donor, leukapheresis produced somewhere between about 0.9 and 10 billion PBMCs. What the work shows at the level of the full study, not this receptor alone: Based on pairwise subsampling, the degree of clonotype sharing among donors was expected to be affected by sequencing depth. Sampling was restricted to blood, and TCR repertoires in tissues likely differ from the TCR repertoires found in blood. The genetic and exposure-history diversity represented was limited by the small number of donors. Clonotypes shared by all four sorted-subset donors showed higher generation probabilities than non-shared clonotypes. Incomplete sequencing was indicated by rarefaction of sorted-subset datasets, despite the large sequencing depth. When several donors were compared, the shared fraction of clonotypes was 5% to 6.5% for naive CD4, approximately 3.3% for naive CD8, roughly 2.5% for memory CD4, and under 0.5% for memory CD8. Estimated clonotype richness was generally larger for naive than for memory subsets.

This clone has a count of ten or more. Its antigen is not yet known. No qualities accompany the bases; no much larger clone lies one base away. Using the deep immunoSEQ assay, TCR CDR3 regions were amplified from genomic DNA by multiplex PCR. Extracted genomic DNA from each cell subset was spread evenly across all wells of several immunoSEQ 96-well plates, with each plate serving as a replicate. For sorted subsets, about 220 ng of genomic DNA, equivalent to around 31,000 T cell genomes, went into each replicate PCR. Purified libraries were quantified with a Qubit 3.0 fluorometer, sized on a Bioanalyzer 2100, and re-quantified with the KAPA Library Quantification kit. Every immunoSEQ 96-well plate was sequenced on a separate single-read 150-cycle Illumina NextSeq 550 flow cell. The authors' pipeline ran thus. Because the immunoSEQ output held only junctional sequences and lacked quality scores, the filtering could not match the filtering applied to full-length reads. Sequences were annotated with PyIR, a Python wrapper for IgBLAST v1.9, using IMGT germline references to assign V/J genes and CDR3. Reads were removed for weak V/J assignments (E-value above 1e-6), missing CDR3, stop codons, out-of-frame junctions, or ambiguous translated residues. V3J clonotypes were defined as sequences sharing an identical inferred V gene, J gene, and CDR3 amino acid sequence. Percentage overlap between repertoires was calculated by dividing the number of shared unique clonotypes by the size of the smaller repertoire. Three approaches were used to assess repertoire richness: RTK rarefaction, the Chao1 estimator, and Recon v2.1 estimates of unobserved clonotypes. OLGA was used to compute generation probabilities for all TCRbeta clonotypes that the gDNA method yielded from a handful of donors. Imported from immuneACCESS, the table was reduced by TCRdb to in-frame sequences with V and J called. These copies leave out some clones; in studies compared against another copy, an unresolved V gene accounts for under half, and the cause of the remainder is not known. V, J and clone size reflect that table, while D and trimming were determined from the DNA. The sample data list about 1.1 million clones, and approximately 80% of these were observed just once. The ten biggest clones cover 0.89% of the sample.

Healthy HIV-negative adults with no recently reported acute infections or vaccinations were included as donors. All donors were Caucasian adults living in Nashville, Tennessee, USA. Magnetic negative selection was used to enrich CD4+ T cells, after which naive cells were positively selected on CD45RA and the negative fraction became the memory subset. After blood collection by leukapheresis, PBMCs were isolated using Ficoll-Histopaque density gradient centrifugation and then cryopreserved in the vapor phase of liquid nitrogen. Purity and quantity of every magnetically sorted T cell population were checked by analytical flow cytometry. From each sorted fraction, genomic DNA was isolated and quantified by UV absorbance on a Nanodrop 2000c. Reading from cysteine to phenylalanine, the CDR3 counts 13 amino acids. Just the 39-base CDR3 DNA is kept, in frame starting at base 1. The V and J ends are trimmed by 0 bases and 8 bases, leaving 8 bases between them. CDR1 and CDR2, looked up from the germline V gene, are SNHLY and FYNNEI.

This clonotype was sampled from a man aged 18-30 years in good health. Some clones in this sample may be carry-over from other donors' samples. Recombination connected TRBV2 to TRBJ2-1; the D gene is not confidently resolved. The sequenced sample consisted of memory CD4+ T cells from PBMCs. Sample cell subset or site, as interpreted from the label and publication: CD45RA-negative fraction. The sequenced DNA is TGTGCCAGCAGTGAAGCATTTTCCCATGAGCAGTTCTTC. Protein translation: CASSEAFSHEQFF.